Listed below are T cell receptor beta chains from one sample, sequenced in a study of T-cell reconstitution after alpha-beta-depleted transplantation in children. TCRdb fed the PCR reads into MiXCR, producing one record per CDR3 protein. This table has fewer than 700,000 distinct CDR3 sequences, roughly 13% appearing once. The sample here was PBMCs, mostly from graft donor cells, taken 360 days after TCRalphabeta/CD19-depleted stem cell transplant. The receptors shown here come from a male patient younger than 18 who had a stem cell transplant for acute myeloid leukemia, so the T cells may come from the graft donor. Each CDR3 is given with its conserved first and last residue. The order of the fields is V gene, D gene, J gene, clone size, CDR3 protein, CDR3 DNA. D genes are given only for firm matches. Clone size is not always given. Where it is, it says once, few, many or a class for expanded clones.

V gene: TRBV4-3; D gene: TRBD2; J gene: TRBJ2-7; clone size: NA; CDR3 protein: CASSLRGGTEQYF; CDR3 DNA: TGCGCCAGCAGCCTCCGCGGGGGTACCGAGCAGTACTTC
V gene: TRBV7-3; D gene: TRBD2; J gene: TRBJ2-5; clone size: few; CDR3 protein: CASSLIAGEGRETQYF; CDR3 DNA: TGTGCCAGCAGCCTGATAGCGGGCGAGGGGAGAGAGACCCAGTACTTC
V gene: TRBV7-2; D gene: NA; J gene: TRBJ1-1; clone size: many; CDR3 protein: CASSLIPQGDTEAFF; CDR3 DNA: TGTGCCAGCAGCTTAATTCCCCAGGGAGACACTGAAGCTTTCTTT
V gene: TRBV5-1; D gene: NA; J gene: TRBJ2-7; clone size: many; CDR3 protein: CASSLEVRTYEQYF; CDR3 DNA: TGCGCCAGCAGCTTGGAGGTCAGAACCTACGAGCAGTACTTC
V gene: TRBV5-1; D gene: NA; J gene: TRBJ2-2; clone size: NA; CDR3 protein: CASSPLGGPNTGELFF; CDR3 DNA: TGCGCCAGCAGCCCCCTGGGCGGACCTAACACCGGGGAGCTGTTTTTT
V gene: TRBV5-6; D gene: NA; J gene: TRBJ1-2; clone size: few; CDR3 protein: CASSSTGHGYTF; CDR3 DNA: TGTGCCAGCAGCTCAACAGGGCACGGCTACACCTTC
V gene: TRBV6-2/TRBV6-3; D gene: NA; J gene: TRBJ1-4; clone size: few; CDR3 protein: CASSPRWSPTYEKLFF; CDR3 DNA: TGTGCCAGCAGTCCGCGATGGTCCCCAACCTACGAAAAACTGTTTTTT
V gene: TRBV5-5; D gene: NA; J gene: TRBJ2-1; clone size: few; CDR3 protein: CASSSNLIAVGPRDEQFF; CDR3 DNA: TGTGCCAGCAGCTCAAACCTCATTGCGGTGGGGCCCAGGGATGAGCAGTTCTTC
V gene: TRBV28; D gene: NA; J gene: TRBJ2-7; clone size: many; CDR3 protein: CASSLSLGLYEQYF; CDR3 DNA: TGTGCCAGCAGTTTATCTCTGGGTCTGTACGAGCAGTACTTC
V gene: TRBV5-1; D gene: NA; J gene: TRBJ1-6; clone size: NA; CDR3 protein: CASSLVWDSPLHF; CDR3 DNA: TGCGCCAGCAGCTTGGTTTGGGATTCACCCCTCCACTTT
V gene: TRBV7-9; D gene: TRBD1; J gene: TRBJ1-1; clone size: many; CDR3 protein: CASSVTGGTEAFF; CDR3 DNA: TGTGCCAGCAGCGTCACAGGGGGCACTGAAGCTTTCTTT
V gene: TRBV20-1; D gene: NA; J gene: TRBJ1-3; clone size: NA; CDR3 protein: CSASPGGLGNTIYF; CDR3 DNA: TGCAGTGCTAGCCCGGGGGGGCTTGGAAACACCATATATTTT
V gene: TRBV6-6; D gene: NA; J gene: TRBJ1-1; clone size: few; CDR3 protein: CASSLQGGPEAFF; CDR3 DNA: TGTGCCAGCAGTTTACAGGGTGGCCCTGAAGCTTTCTTT
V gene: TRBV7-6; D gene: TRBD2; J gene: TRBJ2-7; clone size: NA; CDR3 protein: CASSLLASGSWNEQYF; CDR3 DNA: TGTGCCAGCAGCTTACTGGCCAGCGGGAGCTGGAACGAGCAGTACTTC
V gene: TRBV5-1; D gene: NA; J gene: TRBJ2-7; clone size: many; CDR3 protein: CASSLESYEQYF; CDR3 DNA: TGTGCCAGCAGCTTAGAATCCTACGAGCAGTACTTC
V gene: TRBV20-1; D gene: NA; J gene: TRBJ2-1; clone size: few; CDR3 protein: CSASLMTGNEQFF; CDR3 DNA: TGCAGTGCTAGTCTAATGACTGGCAATGAGCAGTTCTTC
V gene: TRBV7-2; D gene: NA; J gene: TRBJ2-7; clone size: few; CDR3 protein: CASSLAGTSANDEQYF; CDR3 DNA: TGTGCCAGCAGCTTAGCCGGGACCTCAGCGAACGACGAGCAGTACTTC
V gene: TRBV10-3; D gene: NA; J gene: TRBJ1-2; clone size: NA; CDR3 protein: CAISELQLGYTF; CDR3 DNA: TGTGCCATCAGTGAGCTGCAGTTGGGCTACACCTTC
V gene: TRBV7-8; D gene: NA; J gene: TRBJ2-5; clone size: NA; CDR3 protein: CASSPLGGAYQETQYF; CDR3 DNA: TGTGCCAGCAGCCCCCTAGGGGGAGCCTACCAAGAGACCCAGTACTTC
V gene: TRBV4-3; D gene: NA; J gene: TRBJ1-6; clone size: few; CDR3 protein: CASSQADTIGNSPLHF; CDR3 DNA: TGCGCCAGCAGCCAAGCGGACACTATTGGGAATTCACCCCTCCACTTT
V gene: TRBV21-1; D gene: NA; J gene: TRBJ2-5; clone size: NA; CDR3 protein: CASLPGTRVEATQYF; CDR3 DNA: TGTGCCAGCCTCCCCGGGACCAGGGTCGAGGCGACCCAGTACTTC
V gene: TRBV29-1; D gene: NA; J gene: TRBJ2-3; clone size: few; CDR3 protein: CSVESWGNEAQYF; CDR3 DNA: TGCAGCGTTGAGTCGTGGGGAAACGAGGCGCAGTATTTT
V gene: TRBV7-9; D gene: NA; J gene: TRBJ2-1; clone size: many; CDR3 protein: CASSFLARNEQFF; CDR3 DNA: TGTGCCAGCAGCTTTCTCGCCAGAAATGAGCAGTTCTTC
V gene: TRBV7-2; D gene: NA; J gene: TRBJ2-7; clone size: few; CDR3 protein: CASSLGWRDTDEQYF; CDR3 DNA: TGTGCCAGCAGCTTAGGATGGCGGGATACGGACGAGCAGTACTTC
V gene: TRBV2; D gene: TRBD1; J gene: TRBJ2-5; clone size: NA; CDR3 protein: CASNVQGIQETQYF; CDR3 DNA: TGTGCCAGCAACGTACAGGGGATACAAGAGACCCAGTACTTC
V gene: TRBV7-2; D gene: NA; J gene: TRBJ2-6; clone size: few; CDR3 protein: CASSSGIANVLTF; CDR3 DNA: TGTGCCAGCAGCTCCGGGATAGCCAACGTCCTGACTTTC
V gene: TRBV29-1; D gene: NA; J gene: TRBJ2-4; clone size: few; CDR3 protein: CSVRLRRPKNIQYF; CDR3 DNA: TGCAGCGTCCGATTGAGGCGTCCCAAAAACATTCAGTACTTC
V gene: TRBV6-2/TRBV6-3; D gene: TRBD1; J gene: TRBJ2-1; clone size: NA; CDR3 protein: CASSDTGVPYNEQFF; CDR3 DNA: TGTGCCAGCAGTGACACAGGGGTCCCCTACAATGAGCAGTTCTTC